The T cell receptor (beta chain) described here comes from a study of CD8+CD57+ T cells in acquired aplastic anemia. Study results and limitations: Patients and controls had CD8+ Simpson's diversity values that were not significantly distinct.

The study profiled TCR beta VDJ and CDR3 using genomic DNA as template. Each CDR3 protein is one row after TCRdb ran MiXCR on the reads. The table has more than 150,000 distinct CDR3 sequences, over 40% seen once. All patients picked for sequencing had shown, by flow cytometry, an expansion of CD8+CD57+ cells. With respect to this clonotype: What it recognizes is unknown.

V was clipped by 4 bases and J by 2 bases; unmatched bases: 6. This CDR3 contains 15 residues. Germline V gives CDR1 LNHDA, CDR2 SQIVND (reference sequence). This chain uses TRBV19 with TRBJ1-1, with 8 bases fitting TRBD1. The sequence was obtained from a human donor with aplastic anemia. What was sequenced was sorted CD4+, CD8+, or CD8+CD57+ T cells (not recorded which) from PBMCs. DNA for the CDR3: TGTGCCAGTAGTACCCCGGGACAGGCAAACACTGAAGCTTTCTTT. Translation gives CASSTPGQANTEAFF. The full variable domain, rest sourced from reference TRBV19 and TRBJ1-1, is DGGITQSPKYLFRKEGQNVTLSCEQNLNHDAMYWYRQDPGQGLRLIYYSQIVNDFQKGDIAEGYSVSREKKESFPLTVTSAQKNPTAFYLCASSTPGQANTEAFFGQGTRLTVV.